A single sample gave rise to the 31 T cell receptor beta chains below, sequenced in a study of identical twins. TCRdb redid the calling of the 5' RACE reads with MiXCR, one entry per CDR3 protein. The table records 570,000 or so distinct CDR3 sequences, roughly 9.5% of them present only once. The data also belong to a second study, concerning yellow fever vaccine responses in identical twins.

The specimen sequenced was PBMCs. These receptors were obtained from a woman aged 18-35 years in good health.

Points on this clonotype: Compared with germline, one end of the junction differs, possibly owing to a read error. The rearrangement links TRBV20-1 to TRBJ2-7; tentatively, D is TRBD2 (6 bases). Germline CDR1 and CDR2: DFQATT and SNEGSKA (reference sequence). The CDR3 sequence is 11 residues long. The CDR3 loop reads CSARPGLSPVF. The CDR3, as DNA: TGCAGTGCTAGACCAGGACTATCTCCTGTTTTC.

This clonotype was counted between two and nine times. This chain connects TRBV19 to TRBJ2-1; D may be TRBD1 (5 bases). This CDR3 has 15 amino acids. Germline V gene lookup returns CDR1 LNHDA and CDR2 SQIVND (reference sequence). V dropped 2 bases and J dropped 0 bases, with 8 bases sitting between them. This CDR3 reads CASSIQGSSYNEQFF. CDR3 coding DNA: TGTGCCAGTAGTATACAGGGAAGCTCCTACAATGAGCAGTTCTTC.

This clonotype came up a few times. CDR3 amino acids: CASSPRGKETQYF. The CDR3, as DNA: TGTGCCAGCAGCCCCCGGGGTAAAGAGACCCAGTACTTC. The chain carries TRBV7-6 and TRBJ2-5, with D perhaps matching TRBD2 (5 bases). Trimming stripped 5 bases from V and 3 bases from J, with 10 bases between. This CDR3 has 13 residues. From germline, CDR1 is SGHVS and CDR2 FNYEAQ.

This clonotype has only a few counts. This chain links TRBV4-3 with TRBJ2-1, with TRBD2 matching over 10 bases. V was clipped by 9 bases and J by 8 bases; unmatched bases: 19. CDR3 size: 17 residues. Germline V gene data show CDR1 as LGHNA and CDR2 as YSLEER. The CDR3 DNA reads as TGCGCCAGTCGAAACATTCCGGCTAGCGGGAGTCGGGATGAGCAGTTCTTC. Protein: CASRNIPASGSRDEQFF.

This clonotype was counted at least ten times. The chain combines TRBV12-3 or TRBV12-4 with TRBJ2-5; D is unclear. The germline V and J ends were trimmed by 6 bases and 4 bases, with 6 bases remaining between them. The CDR3 is 11 amino acids. CDR3 sequence: CASRGIETQYF. In DNA, the CDR3 is TGTGCCAGCAGGGGGATAGAGACCCAGTACTTC.

In its sample, this clonotype was seen many times. The genes are TRBV12-3 or TRBV12-4 and TRBJ1-1; D ambiguous. This CDR3 comprises 14 residues. Trimming took 7 bases from V and 1 from J, leaving 13 bases between them. The CDR3 sequence: CASNKHGQNTEAFF. Written as DNA, the CDR3 is TGTGCCAGCAATAAACACGGCCAGAACACTGAAGCTTTCTTT.

The sample holds one count of this clonotype. This chain joins TRBV20-1 and TRBJ2-3; D possibly corresponds to TRBD1 (6 bases). This CDR3 contains 14 residues. V was cut by 3 bases and J by 2 bases, with 12 bases left in between. Per germline, CDR1 DFQATT and CDR2 SNEGSKA (reference sequence). CDR3 region: CSASRDTYTDTQYF. The CDR3 DNA is TGCAGTGCTAGCCGGGACACCTACACAGATACGCAGTATTTT.

This clonotype was detected only a few times. The chain joins TRBV3-1 to TRBJ1-4, with D hard to call. The CDR3 runs 15 residues. Germline loops: CDR1 LGHDT, CDR2 YNNKEL (reference sequence). Trimming took 1 base from V and 8 from J, leaving 14 bases between them. CDR3: CASSQATSSREKLFF. The CDR3 nucleotides read TGTGCCAGCAGCCAAGCGACTTCTTCCCGGGAAAAACTGTTTTTT.

Here the CDR3 DNA reads TGTGCCAGCAGCCTCGAACAGGGGGCTCGCGCTTTCTTT. This codes for CASSLEQGARAFF. V and J are TRBV12-3 or TRBV12-4 and TRBJ1-1; TRBD1 agrees at 9 bases. This CDR3 is built from 13 residues. Trimming at V came to 6 bases and at J to 11 bases, leaving 10 bases not matched to a gene.

At least ten counts were recorded for this clonotype. This sequence joins TRBV14 and TRBJ1-5, with 9 bases fitting TRBD1. J was trimmed by 3 bases and V by 2 bases; bases with no gene match: 5. The length of the CDR3 is 16 residues. Germline-derived CDR1 and CDR2 are SGHDN and FVKESK. Here the CDR3 reads CASSQTGTGPNQPQHF. Written as DNA, the CDR3 is TGTGCCAGCAGCCAAACCGGGACAGGGCCCAATCAGCCCCAGCATTTT.

The chain combines TRBV4-3 with TRBJ2-1; 11 bases are a match to TRBD2. The CDR3 totals 15 residues. Germline V gene data show CDR1 as LGHNA and CDR2 as YSLEER. J gave up 9 bases and V 3 bases, and 7 bases lay outside the gene matches. The CDR3 loop is CASSQELAGVSEQFF. For the CDR3, the DNA is TGCGCCAGCAGCCAGGAACTAGCGGGAGTCTCTGAGCAGTTCTTC.

This clonotype turned up a few times. The chain is built from TRBV5-1 and TRBJ2-6; 8 nucleotides align to TRBD1. The J segment lost 0 bases and the V segment lost 0 bases, leaving 5 bases of the junction unmatched. The germline V gene has CDR1 SGHRS and CDR2 YFSETQ. The CDR3 totals 18 residues. The CDR3 sequence is CASSLGQGLSSGANVLTF. DNA for the CDR3: TGCGCCAGCAGCTTGGGACAGGGGCTTAGCTCTGGGGCCAACGTCCTGACTTTC.

This clonotype was detected ten times or more. The J gene is TRBJ1-1, the V gene TRBV7-6, with 7 positions matching TRBD1. J was trimmed by 0 bases and V by 1 base; bases with no gene match: 8. The CDR3 consists of 17 residues. Germline V gives CDR1 SGHVS, CDR2 FNYEAQ. Here the CDR3 DNA reads TGTGCCAGCAGCTTAGGGCCCAGGGGGGCATTGAACACTGAAGCTTTCTTT. Translated, it gives CASSLGPRGALNTEAFF.

This chain uses TRBV12-3 or TRBV12-4 with TRBJ2-5, with 8 bases lining up with TRBD2. V shed 3 bases and J 4 bases; nucleotides not matched to a gene: 7. The CDR3 is 15 amino acids. The CDR3 region is CASSFYGRDGETQYF. The CDR3 nucleotides are TGTGCCAGCAGTTTTTACGGGAGGGATGGAGAGACCCAGTACTTC.

This clonotype was counted a few times. The chain carries TRBV6-2 or TRBV6-3 and TRBJ2-1, with D perhaps TRBD2 (6 bases). V shed 2 bases and J shed 9 bases, with 17 bases lying between them. From germline, CDR1 is MNHEY and CDR2 SVGEGT. The CDR3 is 15 residues long. CDR3 amino acids: CASSYTNGPGGEQFF. CDR3 DNA sequence: TGTGCCAGCAGTTACACCAATGGACCCGGGGGTGAGCAGTTCTTC.

Worth noting for this clonotype: This CDR3 fails to terminate in the conserved phenylalanine or tryptophan, so it likely reflects a read error. No DNA is shown, since the ends of the CDR3 on it are uncertain; the CDR3 is the one TCRdb lists. The chain joins TRBV5-6 to TRBJ2-5; TRBD1, the table's D call, was not compared with the DNA. Germline CDR1 and CDR2: SGHDT and YYEEEE. The length of the CDR3 is 12 amino acids, counting both ends. CDR3 region: CASTSKGGTQYS.

This clonotype was counted only a few times. The chain carries TRBV28 and TRBJ2-7, with a tentative D call TRBD2 (5 bases). Germline V CDR1 and CDR2: MDHEN, SYDVKM. Trimming shortened V by 3 bases and J by 1 base, and 16 bases separated the two germline ends. The CDR3 is 16 residues long. The CDR3 DNA follows: TGTGCCAGCAGTTTTTATTTGTCGCGGGCATCCTACGAGCAGTACTTC. Its translation is CASSFYLSRASYEQYF.

In its sample, this clonotype was seen a few times. The chain uses TRBV11-3 and TRBJ2-5; 12 bases map to TRBD2. There are 15 residues in the CDR3. The V gene end was trimmed by 7 bases and the J gene end by 5 bases; junction bases not matched to a gene: 8. Germline CDR1 reads SGHNT; CDR2 reads YENEEA. CDR3 DNA sequence: TGTGCCAGCACCCTGACTAGCGGGAGCGGTGAGACCCAGTACTTC. As protein: CASTLTSGSGETQYF.

V is TRBV7-8 and J is TRBJ2-2, with TRBD2 matching over 10 bases. Per the germline V gene, CDR1 is SGHVS and CDR2 is FQNEAQ. The CDR3 covers 14 residues. The V and J ends lost 8 bases and 9 bases, in that order; junction bases with no gene match: 9. The CDR3, as DNA: TGTGCCAGCGAAGCGGGGGGGAATACCAGGGAGCTGTTTTTT. It yields the protein CASEAGGNTRELFF.

The genes are TRBV5-1 and TRBJ2-7, with 8 positions matching TRBD1. Germline V CDR1 and CDR2: SGHRS, YFSETQ. V lost 6 bases to trimming and J lost 2 bases; unmatched junction nucleotides: 10. The CDR3 length is 15 residues. The CDR3, as DNA: TGCGCCAGCACTCTATCCGGGACAGGAACCTACGAGCAGTACTTC. Amino acids: CASTLSGTGTYEQYF.

The chain has TRBV7-8 and TRBJ2-4; possibly TRBD2 for D (6 bases). CDR3 size: 14 residues. Trimming left V 5 bases short and J 10 bases short, with 18 bases between. Germline CDR1 and CDR2: SGHVS and FQNEAQ. CDR3 amino acids: CASSPEVAVTIQYF. CDR3 DNA: TGTGCCAGCAGCCCTGAGGTAGCGGTCACGATTCAGTACTTC.

This chain joins TRBV6-1 and TRBJ1-1, with unresolved D. The CDR3 extends over 13 amino acids. Germline CDR1 and CDR2: MNHNS and SASEGT. V was trimmed by 0 bases and J by 7 bases, leaving 9 bases between them. CDR3 region: CASSEAREYEAFF. The CDR3 DNA reads as TGTGCCAGCAGTGAAGCGAGGGAATATGAAGCTTTCTTT.

In its sample, this clonotype was seen a few times. The J gene is TRBJ2-3, the V gene TRBV13, with D possibly being TRBD1 (6 bases). Trimming stripped 5 bases from V and 0 bases from J, with 12 bases between. This CDR3 has 15 residues. Per germline, CDR1 PRHDT and CDR2 FYEKMQ (reference sequence). The CDR3 is CASSQTGFSTDTQYF. The CDR3 DNA sequence: TGTGCCAGCAGCCAAACAGGGTTCAGCACAGATACGCAGTATTTT. The variable domain in full, with the rest retrieved from reference TRBV13 and TRBJ2-3, is AAGVIQSPRHLIKEKRETATLKCYPIPRHDTVYWYQQGPGQDPQFLISFYEKMQSDKGSIPDRFSAQQFSDYHSELNMSSLELGDSALYFCASSQTGFSTDTQYFGPGTRLTVL.

In its sample, this clonotype was seen a few times. The rearrangement links TRBV29-1 to TRBJ2-7; D not certain. The CDR3 has 13 amino acids. V lost 0 bases and J 0 bases, leaving 6 bases between the germline ends. Germline V CDR1 and CDR2: SQVTM, ANQGSEA. The CDR3 nucleotides are TGCAGCGTTGAAGAAGGGTACTCCTACGAGCAGTACTTC. Protein: CSVEEGYSYEQYF.

Only a few counts were recorded for this clonotype. The rearrangement uses TRBV4-1 and TRBJ2-7; TRBD2 matches 8 bases. The CDR3 runs to 15 residues. CDR1 MGHRA and CDR2 YSYEKL come from the germline V gene. V lost 6 bases to trimming and J lost 0 bases; unmatched junction nucleotides: 7. The CDR3: CASRPSGSGSYEQYF. The CDR3 nucleotides are TGCGCCAGCAGACCCAGCGGGAGCGGCTCCTACGAGCAGTACTTC.

This clonotype has only a few counts. This rearrangement joins TRBV5-1 to TRBJ2-5; no definite D call. The CDR3 consists of 16 residues. The V gene lost 0 bases and the J gene lost 4 bases, with 16 bases spanning the gap. In germline, CDR1 is SGHRS, CDR2 YFSETQ. The CDR3 region is CASSLDGNTPVETQYF. The CDR3 coding sequence is TGCGCCAGCAGCTTGGATGGGAATACCCCGGTAGAGACCCAGTACTTC.

This clonotype was seen only a few times. J is TRBJ2-1 and V is TRBV20-1, with D perhaps matching TRBD1 (6 bases). V was shortened by 0 bases and J by 4 bases, with 19 bases between the two germline ends. Germline values: CDR1 DFQATT, CDR2 SNEGSKA (reference sequence). The CDR3 has 17 residues. CDR3 nucleotide sequence: TGCAGTGCTAGAGATCTTCGAGGAGGACAGCCATACAATGAGCAGTTCTTC. Its translation is CSARDLRGGQPYNEQFF.

This clonotype was found a few times. This chain connects TRBV6-5 to TRBJ1-4; D is unresolved. CDR3 length equals 12 residues. CDR1 and CDR2 from the germline V gene are MNHEY and SVGAGI. Trimming pared 8 bases from V and 3 bases from J, leaving 7 bases between. CDR3 protein: CASGRANEKLFF. CDR3 DNA: TGTGCCAGCGGGAGGGCTAATGAAAAACTGTTTTTT.

This rearrangement joins TRBV27 to TRBJ2-2, with 11 bases matching TRBD2. Unmatched junction bases numbered 11, after V lost 5 bases and J lost 0 bases. There are 19 residues in the CDR3. CDR1 and CDR2 from the germline V gene are MNHEY and SMNVEV (reference sequence). The CDR3 sequence is CASSQGPGTSGANTGELFF. As DNA, the CDR3 is TGTGCCAGCAGTCAAGGTCCCGGGACTAGCGGTGCGAACACCGGGGAGCTGTTTTTT.

This chain uses TRBV12-3 or TRBV12-4 with TRBJ1-2; D remains ambiguous. Deletions cut 2 bases from V and 8 bases from J, with 12 bases between. This CDR3 has 13 residues. CDR3 nucleotide sequence: TGTGCCAGCAGTTTAATGGGCCCTAGCGGCTACACCTTC. This codes for CASSLMGPSGYTF.

This clonotype turned up a few times. A read error may account for a junction end that differs from germline. V gene TRBV20-1 combines with J gene TRBJ1-2; tentative D call: TRBD1 (6 bases). The CDR3 has 18 amino acids. CDR1 is DFQATT, CDR2 SNEGSKA, per germline (reference sequence). The chain's CDR3 is CCARDPPSGTPFNYGYTF. The CDR3 region has the DNA TGCTGTGCTAGAGACCCTCCTTCCGGGACACCTTTTAACTATGGCTACACCTTC.